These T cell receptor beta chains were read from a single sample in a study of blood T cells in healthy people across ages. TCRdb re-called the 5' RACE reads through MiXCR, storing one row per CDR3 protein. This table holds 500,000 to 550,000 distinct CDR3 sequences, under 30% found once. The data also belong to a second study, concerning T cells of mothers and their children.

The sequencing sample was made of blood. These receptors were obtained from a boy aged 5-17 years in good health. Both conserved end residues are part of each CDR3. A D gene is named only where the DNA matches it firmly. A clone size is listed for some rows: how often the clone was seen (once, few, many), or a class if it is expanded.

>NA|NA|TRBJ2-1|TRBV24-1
TGTGCCACCAGTGACGGCGTGGTTAGCGGAAATGAGCAGTTCTTC
CATSDGVVSGNEQFF
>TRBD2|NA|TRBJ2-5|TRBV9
TGTGCCAGCGGCAAAAGCGGGGGCCTCCAAGAGACCCAGTACTTC
CASGKSGGLQETQYF
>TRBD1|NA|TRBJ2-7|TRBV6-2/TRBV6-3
TGTGCCAGCCGAGACAGGGCCTACGAGCAGTACTTC
CASRDRAYEQYF
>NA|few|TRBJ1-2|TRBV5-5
TGTGCCAGCAGCGGGCAGGCTATGGACGGCTACACCTTC
CASSGQAMDGYTF
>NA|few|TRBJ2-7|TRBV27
TGTGCCAGCAGTTTAGCCGGCGGGATAATCTACGAGCAGTACTTC
CASSLAGGIIYEQYF
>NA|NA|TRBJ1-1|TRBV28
TGTGCCAGCAATTTCGGCAGCAGCGCTGTATCTGAAGCTTTCTTT
CASNFGSSAVSEAFF
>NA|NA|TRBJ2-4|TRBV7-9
TGTGCCAGCAGCATGGGACAAGCCAAAAACATTCAGTACTTC
CASSMGQAKNIQYF
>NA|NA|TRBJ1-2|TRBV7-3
TGTGCCAGCAGCTTAGCGTCAGCTCGACGAGGGGGCTACACCTTC
CASSLASARRGGYTF
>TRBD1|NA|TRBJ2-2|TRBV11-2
TGTGCCAGCAGCCGACAGGGGATTGCGAACACCGGGGAGCTGTTTTTT
CASSRQGIANTGELFF
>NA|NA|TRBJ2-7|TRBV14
TGTGCCAGCAGCCCAGCAGGGGCAGCGATATACGAGCAGTACTTC
CASSPAGAAIYEQYF
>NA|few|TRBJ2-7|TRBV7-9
TGTGCCAGCAGCTTAGACACGTACCCCTACGAGCAGTACTTC
CASSLDTYPYEQYF
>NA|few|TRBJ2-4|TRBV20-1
TGCAGTGCCTCGCTCGGAAAAGCCAAAAACATTCAGTACTTC
CSASLGKAKNIQYF
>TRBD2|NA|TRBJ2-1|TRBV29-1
TGCAGCGGAGGGACTATGAATGAGCAGTTCTTC
CSGGTMNEQFF
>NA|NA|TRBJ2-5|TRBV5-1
TGCGCCAGCAGCCTATCCCTCCGGGACTCACATCTCGGGGAGACCCAGTACTTC
CASSLSLRDSHLGETQYF
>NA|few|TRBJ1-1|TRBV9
TGTGCCAGCAGCGGGACGAGGGGCACTGAAGCTTTCTTT
CASSGTRGTEAFF
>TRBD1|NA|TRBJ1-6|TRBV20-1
TGCAGTGTTGAGACAGGGATAGTGAATTCACCCCTCCACTTT
CSVETGIVNSPLHF
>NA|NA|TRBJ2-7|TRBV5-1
TGCGCCAGCAGGATCCGGGGGCGGGAACCCTACGAGCAGTACTTC
CASRIRGREPYEQYF
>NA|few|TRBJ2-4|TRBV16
NA
CASSQSFGPGFEAKNIQYF
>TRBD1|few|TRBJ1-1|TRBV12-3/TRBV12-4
TGTGCCAGCAGCCTATCGGGACAGGTTCCGGCTTTCTTT
CASSLSGQVPAFF
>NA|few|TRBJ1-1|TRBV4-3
TGCGCCAGCAGCCAGTCTGGACACACGAGCACTGAAGCTTTCTTT
CASSQSGHTSTEAFF
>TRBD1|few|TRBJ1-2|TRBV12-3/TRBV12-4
TGTGCCAGCAGTTTTTACCAGGACAGGATTGATGGCTACACCTTC
CASSFYQDRIDGYTF
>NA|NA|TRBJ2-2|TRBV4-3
TGCGCCAGCAACCCTTTTGACCAAGGGGAGTCCGGGGAGCTGTTTTTT
CASNPFDQGESGELFF
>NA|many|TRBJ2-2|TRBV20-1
TGCAGTGCTAAGGGCGGGACCAACACCGGGGAGCTGTTTTTT
CSAKGGTNTGELFF
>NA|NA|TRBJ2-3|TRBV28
TGTGCCAGCAGTTTATCCCGGGGGGCCCTCACAGATACGCAGTATTTT
CASSLSRGALTDTQYF
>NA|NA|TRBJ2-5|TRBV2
TGTGCCACAGGGAGGGGGGGACAACAAGAGACCCAGTACTTC
CATGRGGQQETQYF
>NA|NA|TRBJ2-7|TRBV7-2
TGCGCCAGCAGCTTATTATTCGACCTACGGGCCTACGAGCAGTACTTC
CASSLLFDLRAYEQYF
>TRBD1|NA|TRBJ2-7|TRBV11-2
TGTGCCAGCAGCTTAGGAGGAGGCAGGGGGCTCGAGCAGTACTTC
CASSLGGGRGLEQYF
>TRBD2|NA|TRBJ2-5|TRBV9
TGTGCCAGCAGCGTAGGTCCCACTAGCGGGATGCGGGAGACCCAGTACTTC
CASSVGPTSGMRETQYF
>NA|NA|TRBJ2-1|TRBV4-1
TGCGCCAGCAGCCCCCGAGTGGGACGGTACAATGAGCAGTTCTTC
CASSPRVGRYNEQFF
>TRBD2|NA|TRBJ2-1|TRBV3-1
TGTGCCAGCAGCCAAGTAGCCGGGACTAGGGGACACAATGAGCAGTTCTTC
CASSQVAGTRGHNEQFF
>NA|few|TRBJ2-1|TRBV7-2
TGTGCCAGCAGCCCCGATTTGGGGCAGTTCTTC
CASSPDLGQFF
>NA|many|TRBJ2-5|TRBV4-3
TGCGCCAGCAGCCAAGATGTGGCCCAAGAGACCCAGTACTTC
CASSQDVAQETQYF
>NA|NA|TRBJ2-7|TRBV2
TGTGCCAGCAGTGAAGAGCTGTACGAGCAGTACTTC
CASSEELYEQYF
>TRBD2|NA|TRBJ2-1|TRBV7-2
TGTGCCAGCAGCACTAGCGGGAGGGTTTACAATGAGCAGTTCTTC
CASSTSGRVYNEQFF
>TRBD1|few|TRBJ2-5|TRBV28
TGTGCCAGCAGGGTAGCCGGGACAGGGAAAGAGACCCAGTACTTC
CASRVAGTGKETQYF
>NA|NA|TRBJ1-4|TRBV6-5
TGTGCCAGCAGTGAAGATGAAAAACTGTTTTTT
CASSEDEKLFF